Presented here are 9 T cell receptor beta chains from one specimen sequenced in a study of blood T cell repertoires in COVID-19. The repertoire was sequenced with immunoSEQ multiplex PCR; TCRdb's copy has only in-frame clones and lacks some. The sample shows approximately 290,000 clones, approximately 86% of them seen only once. What was sequenced was peripheral blood. These receptors were collected from a human donor with COVID-19, enrolled during active disease. The donor label of this sample is uncertain.

A few counts support this clone. The gene calls are TRBV10-3 and TRBJ1-4, with a tentative D call TRBD1 (6 bases). The CDR3 sequence is 16 residues long. With 2 bases removed from V and 0 bases from J, the gap between germline ends came to 10 bases. The germline CDR1 and CDR2 sequences are ENHRY and SYGVKD. CDR3 DNA sequence: TGTGCCATCAGTGAGACCAGGGGAACAACTAATGAAAAACTGTTTTTT. This translates into CAISETRGTTNEKLFF.

The rearrangement joins TRBV6-5 to TRBJ1-2, with 9 bases matching TRBD1. CDR1 and CDR2 (germline): MNHEY, SVGAGI. The CDR3 is 15 amino acids. V shed 8 bases, J shed 4 bases, and the junction held 11 bases outside the gene matches. The CDR3 here is CASRDRVGSSYGYTF. In DNA, the CDR3 is TGTGCCAGCCGGGACAGGGTTGGCTCTAGCTATGGCTACACCTTC.

V is TRBV19 and J is TRBJ1-1; 7 nucleotides line up with TRBD1. This CDR3 is built from 14 residues. Germline loops: CDR1 LNHDA, CDR2 SQIVND (reference sequence). V shed 3 bases, J shed 5 bases, and the junction held 6 bases outside the gene matches. The CDR3 nucleotides are TGTGCCAGTAGTATTCCCGGGACAGTGACTGAAGCTTTCTTT. It specifies CASSIPGTVTEAFF.

The chain has TRBV28 and TRBJ1-2; maybe TRBD1 (6 bases). This CDR3 comprises 11 residues. V lost 6 bases, J lost 7 bases, and 9 bases lay in between. Germline loops: CDR1 MDHEN, CDR2 SYDVKM. The CDR3 DNA sequence: TGTGCCAGCAGGGACAGCTTTGGCTACACCTTC. Its protein is CASRDSFGYTF.

This CDR3 reads CASAFRAGQPSGNTIYF. Written as DNA, the CDR3 is TGTGCCAGCGCCTTTCGGGCAGGACAGCCCTCTGGAAACACCATATATTTT. The rearrangement links TRBV7-9 to TRBJ1-3; D may be TRBD1 (6 bases). Germline CDR1 is SEHNR and CDR2 is FQNEAQ (reference sequence). CDR3 size: 17 residues. V lost 8 bases, J lost 0 bases, and 20 bases lay in between.

V is TRBV30 and J is TRBJ1-2; D uncertain. CDR3 size: 12 residues. CDR1 GTSNPN and CDR2 SVGIG come from the germline V gene (reference sequence). V shed 1 base and J shed 6 bases, with 9 bases lying between them. The chain's CDR3 is CAWSAGADGYTF. Here the CDR3 DNA reads TGTGCCTGGAGTGCGGGTGCGGATGGCTACACCTTC.

The chain links TRBV28 to TRBJ2-7; D gene unclear. Germline CDR1 and CDR2: MDHEN and SYDVKM. The length of the CDR3 is 12 residues. Trimming removed 8 bases at V and 5 bases at J, with 13 bases between. CDR3 residues: CASASYENEQYF. As DNA, the CDR3 is TGTGCCAGCGCCTCCTATGAAAACGAGCAGTACTTC.

V gene TRBV29-1 combines with J gene TRBJ1-1, with 7 bases matching TRBD1. CDR1 and CDR2 from the germline V gene are SQVTM and ANQGSEA. CDR3 length: 12 residues. Trimming removed 7 bases from V and 2 bases from J; junction bases left unmatched: 4. The CDR3 is CSAYRGNTEAFF. The CDR3 nucleotides read TGCAGCGCCTACAGGGGAAACACTGAAGCTTTCTTT.

The rearrangement uses TRBV4-3 and TRBJ1-1; D may be TRBD1 (6 bases). CDR3 size: 15 residues. V shed 1 base and J shed 0 bases, with 9 bases lying between them. Germline V gene lookup returns CDR1 LGHNA and CDR2 YSLEER. This CDR3 is CASSQGTALNTEAFF. The CDR3 DNA reads TGCGCCAGCAGCCAAGGGACAGCCTTGAACACTGAAGCTTTCTTT.